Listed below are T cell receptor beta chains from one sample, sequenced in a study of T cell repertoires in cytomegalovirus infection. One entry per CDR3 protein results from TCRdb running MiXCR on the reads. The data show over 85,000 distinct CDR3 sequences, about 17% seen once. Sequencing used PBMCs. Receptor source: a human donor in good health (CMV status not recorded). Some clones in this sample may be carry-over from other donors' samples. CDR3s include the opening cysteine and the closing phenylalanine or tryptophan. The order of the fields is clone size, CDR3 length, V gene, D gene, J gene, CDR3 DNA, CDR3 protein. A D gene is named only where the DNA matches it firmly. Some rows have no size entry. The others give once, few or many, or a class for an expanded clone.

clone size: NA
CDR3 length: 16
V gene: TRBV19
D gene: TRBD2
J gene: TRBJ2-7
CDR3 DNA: TGTGCCAGTAGTATAGATGGGACTAGCGGCACCTACGAGCAGTACTTC
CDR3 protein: CASSIDGTSGTYEQYF

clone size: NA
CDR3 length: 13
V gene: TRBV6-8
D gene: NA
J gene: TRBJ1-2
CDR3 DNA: TGTGCCAGCGGTCGCGACGGGGCGAGTGGCTACACCTTC
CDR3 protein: CASGRDGASGYTF

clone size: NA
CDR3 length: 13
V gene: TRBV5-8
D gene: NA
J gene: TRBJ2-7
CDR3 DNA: TGTGCCAGCAGCCAAAGGGGCCTGGGCGAGCAGTACTTC
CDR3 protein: CASSQRGLGEQYF

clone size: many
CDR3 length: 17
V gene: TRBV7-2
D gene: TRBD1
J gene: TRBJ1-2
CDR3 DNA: TGTGCCAGCAGCTTATTAGTGGACAGGGGTGTGCGGTATGGCTACACCTTC
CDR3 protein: CASSLLVDRGVRYGYTF

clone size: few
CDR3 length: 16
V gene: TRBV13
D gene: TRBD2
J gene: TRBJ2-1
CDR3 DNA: TGTGCCAGCAGCACCCGACTAGCGGGGTGGAACAATGAGCAGTTCTTC
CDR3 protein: CASSTRLAGWNNEQFF

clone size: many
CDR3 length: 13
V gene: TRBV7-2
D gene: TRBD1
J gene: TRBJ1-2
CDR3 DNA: TGTGCCAGCAGCCCCGACAGGGAGGGAGGCTACACCTTC
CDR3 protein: CASSPDREGGYTF

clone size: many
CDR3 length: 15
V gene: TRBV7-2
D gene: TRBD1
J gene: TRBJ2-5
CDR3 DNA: TGTGCCAGCAGCTTACGGGACAGACCCCAAGAGACCCAGTACTTC
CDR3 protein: CASSLRDRPQETQYF

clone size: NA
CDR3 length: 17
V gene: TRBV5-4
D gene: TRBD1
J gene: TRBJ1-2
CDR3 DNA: TGTGCCAGCAGCTCGAACCTGAGGACAGGGTCAACGGATGGCTACACCTTC
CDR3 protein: CASSSNLRTGSTDGYTF

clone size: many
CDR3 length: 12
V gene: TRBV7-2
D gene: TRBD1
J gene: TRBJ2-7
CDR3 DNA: TGTGCCAGCAGCCCTACAGGGGGCGAGCAGTACTTC
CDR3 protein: CASSPTGGEQYF

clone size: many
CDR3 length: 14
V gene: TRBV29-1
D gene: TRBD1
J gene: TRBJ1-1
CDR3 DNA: TGCAGCGTGGCAGGGGGCCTTATGGGAACTGAAGCTTTCTTT
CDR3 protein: CSVAGGLMGTEAFF